These 22 T cell receptor beta chains share one sample of origin, sequenced in a study of control samples from healthy donors and cancer patients. Sequenced by immunoSEQ multiplex PCR; TCRdb stores in-frame clones only, minus some. Of about 42,000 clones listed, around 78% are singletons. The sample taken for sequencing was blood. The receptors shown here come from a man in his sixties in good health.

V and J are TRBV7-2 and TRBJ2-2; a possible D gene is TRBD2 (6 bases). Germline assignment: CDR1 SGHTA and CDR2 FQGNSA. Trimming took off 5 bases at V and 0 bases at J, with 13 bases between the two ends. The CDR3 length is 16 residues. In nucleotides, the CDR3 is TGTGCCAGCAGCCCACGGAGACTAGCGAACACCGGGGAGCTGTTTTTT. Residues: CASSPRRLANTGELFF.

This chain uses TRBV2 with TRBJ1-1, with TRBD1 identical over 10 bases. This CDR3 contains 14 residues. Per the germline V gene, CDR1 is SNHLY and CDR2 is FYNNEI. Trimming at V came to 8 bases and at J to 4 bases, leaving 7 bases not matched to a gene. CDR3 sequence (DNA): TGTGCCAGCGGGTTGGACAGGGGGACCACTGAAGCTTTCTTT. Translating it yields CASGLDRGTTEAFF.

The chain couples TRBV5-1 to TRBJ1-1; tentatively, D is TRBD1 (5 bases). The CDR3 has 14 residues. Trimming removed 6 bases from V and 1 base from J, with 13 bases in between. The V gene's germline CDR1 is SGHRS and CDR2 YFSETQ. The CDR3: CASNPGDRNTEAFF. The CDR3 DNA follows: TGCGCCAGCAACCCGGGGGACCGGAACACTGAAGCTTTCTTT.

The chain couples TRBV6-6 to TRBJ1-4; D not certain. CDR1 is MNHNY and CDR2 is SVGAGI in the germline V gene (reference sequence). This CDR3 region has 14 residues. Trimming pared 7 bases from V and 8 bases from J, leaving 17 bases between. CDR3 sequence reads: CASINARLSEKLFF. CDR3 DNA sequence: TGTGCCAGCATCAACGCCCGGCTAAGCGAAAAACTGTTTTTT.

This sequence joins TRBV28 and TRBJ2-6; TRBD1 agrees at 7 bases. This CDR3 spans 16 amino acids. Germline CDR1 is MDHEN and CDR2 is SYDVKM. With V trimmed by 6 bases and J by 0 bases, 5 bases remained unmatched. The CDR3 DNA sequence: TGTGCCAGCAGGCCGACAGGGAGCTCTGGGGCCAACGTCCTGACTTTC. It yields the protein CASRPTGSSGANVLTF.

The J gene is TRBJ2-5, the V gene TRBV7-3, with D tentatively TRBD2 (7 bases). The V gene's germline CDR1 is SGHTA and CDR2 FQGTGA. V lost 3 bases, J lost 9 bases, and 17 bases lay in between. CDR3 size: 14 residues. DNA for the CDR3: TGTGCCAGCAGCTTGTCGGGGGGCGGTGGGGCCCAGTACTTC. Protein: CASSLSGGGGAQYF.

This chain joins TRBV5-4 and TRBJ2-1; maybe TRBD1 (5 bases). V was shortened by 0 bases and J by 4 bases, with 11 bases between the two germline ends. CDR3 size: 15 residues. Germline CDR1 is SGHNT and CDR2 is YYREEE (reference sequence). CDR3 sequence (DNA): TGTGCCAGCAGCTTGGTTCTACAGGAATACAATGAGCAGTTCTTC. Its translation: CASSLVLQEYNEQFF.

This clone was seen more than once but under ten times. Other DNA sequences from this sample encode an identical CDR3 as well. CDR3 DNA: TGTGCCAGCAGCTTACGAGGCAGCACAGATACGCAGTATTTT. This encodes CASSLRGSTDTQYF. The gene calls are TRBV7-9 and TRBJ2-3; D is uncertain. This CDR3 comprises 14 residues. With 2 bases removed from V and 0 bases from J, the gap between germline ends came to 6 bases. CDR1 and CDR2 from the germline V gene are SEHNR and FQNEAQ (reference sequence).

The chain joins TRBV6-5 to TRBJ1-1; 11 nucleotides agree with TRBD1. Germline values: CDR1 MNHEY, CDR2 SVGAGI. This CDR3 is built from 16 residues. V lost 0 bases, J lost 5 bases, and 5 bases stayed unmatched. DNA of the CDR3: TGTGCCAGCAGTTACTCAGGACAGGGGGCTAGTACTGAAGCTTTCTTT. This gives the protein CASSYSGQGASTEAFF.

A single count supports this clone. V and J are TRBV28 and TRBJ1-3; D is ambiguous. CDR3 length equals 15 residues. Looked up from germline, CDR1 is MDHEN and CDR2 is SYDVKM. The germline V and J ends were trimmed by 6 bases and 4 bases, with 16 bases remaining between them. CDR3 amino acids: CASSRPQSGGNTIYF. The DNA for the CDR3 is TGTGCCAGCAGCCGCCCCCAATCGGGGGGAAACACCATATATTTT.

In this sample, this clone turned up once. The chain uses TRBV28 and TRBJ1-1, with D perhaps TRBD1 (5 bases). The germline CDR1 and CDR2 sequences are MDHEN and SYDVKM. This CDR3 has 13 amino acids. The V end was cut by 7 bases, the J end by 7 bases, with 16 bases between. The CDR3 sequence is CASISGDVGEAFF. CDR3 coding DNA: TGTGCCAGCATCTCCGGGGACGTGGGTGAAGCTTTCTTT.

The chain links TRBV18 to TRBJ1-5; D is unclear. CDR1 is KGHSH and CDR2 is LQKENI in the germline V gene. V gave up 5 bases and J gave up 8 bases, with 10 bases separating them. This CDR3 is built from 12 residues. The CDR3 loop is CASSAPREPQHF. The CDR3 DNA follows: TGTGCCAGCTCAGCGCCAAGGGAGCCCCAGCATTTT.

The chain employs TRBV12-3 or TRBV12-4 and TRBJ1-5; D not certain. The CDR3 runs to 13 residues. V was cut by 6 bases and J by 7 bases, with 13 bases left in between. Written as DNA, the CDR3 is TGTGCCAGCAGCTACGGACGGGGACAGCCCCAGCATTTT. Its translation: CASSYGRGQPQHF.

This clone was detected only once. The chain has TRBV27 and TRBJ1-1; D call uncertain. The CDR3 runs 13 residues. Looked up from germline, CDR1 is MNHEY and CDR2 is SMNVEV (reference sequence). V dropped 6 bases and J dropped 3 bases, with 11 bases sitting between them. The CDR3 nucleotides are TGTGCCAGCAGGAACCCGTTGGACACTGAAGCTTTCTTT. It is translated as CASRNPLDTEAFF.

J is TRBJ2-1 and V is TRBV4-3, with D tentatively TRBD2 (6 bases). Germline V gene data show CDR1 as LGHNA and CDR2 as YSLEER. The CDR3 contains 16 residues. Trimming took off 4 bases at V and 9 bases at J, with 22 bases between the two ends. The CDR3, as DNA: TGCGCCAGCAGCCCCACGGCGGCATTCGGGGGAACTGAGCAGTTCTTC. As protein: CASSPTAAFGGTEQFF.

The chain uses TRBV29-1 and TRBJ2-7, with D perhaps matching TRBD1 (5 bases). The CDR3 extends over 11 amino acids. In germline, CDR1 is SQVTM, CDR2 ANQGSEA. With 4 bases removed from V and 5 bases from J, the gap between germline ends came to 9 bases. The CDR3 loop reads CSVARVDEQYF. CDR3 sequence (DNA): TGCAGCGTTGCCAGGGTGGACGAGCAGTACTTC.

The chain recombines TRBV19 with TRBJ2-1, with 10 nucleotides matching TRBD1. This CDR3 is built from 17 residues. V was clipped by 5 bases and J by 6 bases; unmatched bases: 13. CDR1 and CDR2 (germline): LNHDA, SQIVND (reference sequence). Here the CDR3 reads CASSPRTGGPQGNEQFF. The CDR3 DNA is TGTGCCAGTAGTCCCAGGACAGGGGGTCCTCAGGGCAATGAGCAGTTCTTC.

V is TRBV4-3 and J is TRBJ2-1; 16 nucleotides line up with TRBD2. The V gene's germline CDR1 is LGHNA and CDR2 YSLEER. V dropped 4 bases and J dropped 2; count of bases not matched to a gene: 11. The CDR3 totals 20 residues. In DNA, the CDR3 is TGCGCCAGCAGCCCTTCTAGGGGACTAGCGGGGGGGCCCACCTACAATGAGCAGTTCTTC. It codes for CASSPSRGLAGGPTYNEQFF.

This rearrangement joins TRBV4-3 to TRBJ2-5, with 9 bases identical to TRBD2. V shed 0 bases, J shed 6 bases, and the junction held 11 bases outside the gene matches. Germline loops: CDR1 LGHNA, CDR2 YSLEER. The CDR3 is made up of 17 amino acids. In DNA form, the CDR3 reads TGCGCCAGCAGCCAAGAGGGGAGCGGGGGGCTTGGACAGACCCAGTACTTC. This translates into CASSQEGSGGLGQTQYF.

This clone has a single count. The V call is TRBV7-2, the J call TRBJ1-5, with a possible D match to TRBD1 (5 bases). Trimming stripped 4 bases from V and 3 bases from J, with 13 bases between. The germline V gene has CDR1 SGHTA and CDR2 FQGNSA. The CDR3 has 15 amino acids. DNA of the CDR3: TGTGCCAGCAGCTCCACAGGAATTCCCAATCAGCCCCAGCATTTT. As protein: CASSSTGIPNQPQHF.

The gene calls are TRBV30 and TRBJ1-1; the D gene is possibly TRBD1 (5 bases). Deletions cut 1 base from V and 0 bases from J, with 9 bases between. The CDR3 loop spans 14 amino acids. Germline V CDR1 and CDR2: GTSNPN, SVGIG (reference sequence). The CDR3 loop is CAWSAGTVNTEAFF. CDR3 bases: TGTGCCTGGAGTGCCGGGACGGTGAACACTGAAGCTTTCTTT.

The chain links TRBV4-1 to TRBJ1-5; D unclear. The CDR3 loop spans 17 amino acids. CDR1 is MGHRA, CDR2 YSYEKL, per germline. V gave up 2 bases and J gave up 9 bases, with 23 bases separating them. The CDR3 DNA reads as TGCGCCAGCAGCCAAATTCCCTCTGGCCCAGTCCCTTCGCCCCAGCATTTT. It yields the protein CASSQIPSGPVPSPQHF.